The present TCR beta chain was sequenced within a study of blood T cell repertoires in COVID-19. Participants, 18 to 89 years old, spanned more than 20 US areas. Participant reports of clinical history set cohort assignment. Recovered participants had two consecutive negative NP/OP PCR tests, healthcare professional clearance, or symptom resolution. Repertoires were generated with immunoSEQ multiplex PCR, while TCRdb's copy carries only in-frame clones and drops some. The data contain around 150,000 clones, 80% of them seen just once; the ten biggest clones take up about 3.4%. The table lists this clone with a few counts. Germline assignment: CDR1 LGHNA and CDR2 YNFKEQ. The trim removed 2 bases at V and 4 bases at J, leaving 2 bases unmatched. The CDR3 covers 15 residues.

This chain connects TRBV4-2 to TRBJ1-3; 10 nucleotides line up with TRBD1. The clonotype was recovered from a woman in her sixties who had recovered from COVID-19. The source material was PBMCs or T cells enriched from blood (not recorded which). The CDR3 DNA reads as TGTGCCAGCAGCCAAAGGACAGGGGGAGGAAACACCATATATTTT. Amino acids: CASSQRTGGGNTIYF.